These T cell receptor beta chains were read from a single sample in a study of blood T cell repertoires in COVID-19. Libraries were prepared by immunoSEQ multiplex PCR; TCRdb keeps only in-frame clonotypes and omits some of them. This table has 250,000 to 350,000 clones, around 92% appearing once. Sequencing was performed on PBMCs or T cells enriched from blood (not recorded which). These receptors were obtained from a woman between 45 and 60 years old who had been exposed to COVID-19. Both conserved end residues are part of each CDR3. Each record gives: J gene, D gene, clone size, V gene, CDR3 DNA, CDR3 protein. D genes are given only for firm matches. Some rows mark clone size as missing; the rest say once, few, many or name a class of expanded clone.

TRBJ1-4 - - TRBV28 TGTGCCAGCAAAGGACTTGGAGAAAAACTGTTTTTT CASKGLGEKLFF
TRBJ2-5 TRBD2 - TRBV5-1 TGCGCCAGCAGCCATAACAGACTAGCGGGGGGAAACCAAGAGACCCAGTACTTC CASSHNRLAGGNQETQYF
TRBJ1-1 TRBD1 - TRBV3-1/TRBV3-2 TGTGCCAGCAGCCAGACAGGGCTGGAAGCTTTCTTT CASSQTGLEAFF
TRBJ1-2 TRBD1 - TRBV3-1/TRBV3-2 TGTGCCAGCAGCCGAAGGGACAGGGGGATAGGTGGCTACACCTTC CASSRRDRGIGGYTF
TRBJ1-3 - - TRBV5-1 TGCGCCAGCAGCTTGGGGTGGGCCAGCTCATACTCTGGAAACACCATATATTTT CASSLGWASSYSGNTIYF
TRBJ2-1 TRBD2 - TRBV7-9 TGTGCCAGCAGCCCTGGGACTAGCGGGGGGGATGAGCAGTTCTTC CASSPGTSGGDEQFF
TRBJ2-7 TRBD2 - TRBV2 TGTGCCAGTGACATAAGGGGACTAGCGGCCGAGCAGTACTTC CASDIRGLAAEQYF
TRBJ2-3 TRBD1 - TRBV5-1 TGCGCCAGCAGCTTGGACGTGACAGGGGGGGCCTCAGATACGCAGTATTTT CASSLDVTGGASDTQYF
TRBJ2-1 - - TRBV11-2 TGTGCCAGCAGCACTGGGGGAGGTGAGCAGTTCTTC CASSTGGGEQFF
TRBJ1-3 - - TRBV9 TGTGCCAGCAGCGTAGATAGAAACACCATATATTTT CASSVDRNTIYF
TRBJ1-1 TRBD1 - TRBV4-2 TGTGCCAGCAGCCCTCAGGACAGGGGGATTATCACTGAAGCTTTCTTT CASSPQDRGIITEAFF
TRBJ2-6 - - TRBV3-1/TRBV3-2 TGTGCCAGCAGCCAAGGTGCGGGCATAAGAGCCAACGTCCTGACTTTC CASSQGAGIRANVLTF
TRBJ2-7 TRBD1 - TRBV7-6 TGTGCCAGCAGCTTAGAAACAGGGGGAGAGCAGTACTTC CASSLETGGEQYF
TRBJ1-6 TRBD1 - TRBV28 TGTGCCAGCAGGTCTGCAGGGGGGAATTCACCCCTCCACTTT CASRSAGGNSPLHF
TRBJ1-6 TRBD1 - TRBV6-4 TGTGCCACGGGGACAGATCATAATTCACCCCTCCACTTT CATGTDHNSPLHF
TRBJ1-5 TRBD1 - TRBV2 TGTGCCAGCACCGAACAGGGGGGAGCTCAGCCCCAGCATTTT CASTEQGGAQPQHF
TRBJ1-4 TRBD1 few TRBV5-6 TGTGCCAGCAGCCAGACCGGGACAGGGTTTCCGAAGGGTAATGAAAAACTGTTTTTT CASSQTGTGFPKGNEKLFF
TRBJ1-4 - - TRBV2 TGTGCCAGCAGTGTATCGGGACAAGAGAATGAAAAACTGTTTTTT CASSVSGQENEKLFF
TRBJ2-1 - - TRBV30 TGTGCCTGGAGTCTCGTAACCGGTGTTAGGCAGTTCTTC CAWSLVTGVRQFF
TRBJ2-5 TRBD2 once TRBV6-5 TGTGCCAGTACTAGCGACCAAGAGACCCAGTACTTC CASTSDQETQYF
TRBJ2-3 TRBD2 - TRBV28 TGTGCCAGCAGTTTATCCGGACTAGCGGGGGGTTCAGATACGCAGTATTTT CASSLSGLAGGSDTQYF
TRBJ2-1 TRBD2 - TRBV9 TGTGCCAGCAGCGTAGCCGTCAGCGGGGGAGGTTACAATGAGCAGTTCTTC CASSVAVSGGGYNEQFF
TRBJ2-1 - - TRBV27 TGTGCCAGCAGTTTAGTTGCGGGCCTGAACAATGAGCAGTTCTTC CASSLVAGLNNEQFF
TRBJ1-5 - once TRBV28 TGTGCCAGCCAAAGCAATCAGCCCCAGCATTTT CASQSNQPQHF
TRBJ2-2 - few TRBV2 TGTGCCAGCAGTGAAGGACTCACCGGGGAGCTGTTTTTT CASSEGLTGELFF
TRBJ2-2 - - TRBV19 TGTGCCAGCAGAACTCAGGGATATCCCGGGGAGCTGTTTTTT CASRTQGYPGELFF
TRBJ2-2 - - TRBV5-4 TGTGCCAGCAGCCCTGGGTGGGGGCCGAACACCGGGGAGCTGTTTTTT CASSPGWGPNTGELFF
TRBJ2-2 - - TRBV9 TGTGCCAGCAGTCCAGGGCAATCCAGCCGGAACACCGGGGAGCTGTTTTTT CASSPGQSSRNTGELFF
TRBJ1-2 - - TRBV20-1 TGCAGTGCTAGTGACCCGAGGAGACGGTATGGCTACACCTTC CSASDPRRRYGYTF
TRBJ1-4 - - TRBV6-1 TGTGCCAGCAGTGAATTAGGGGGAGGGACGGCCCGTGAAAAACTGTTTTTT CASSELGGGTAREKLFF
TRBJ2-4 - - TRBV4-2 TGTGCCAGCAGCCAAGAGTGGCGGGGCGCCAAAAACATTCAGTACTTC CASSQEWRGAKNIQYF
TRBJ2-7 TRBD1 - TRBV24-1 TGTGCCACCAGTGAAAGTGACAGGGGATCCGAGCAGTACTTC CATSESDRGSEQYF
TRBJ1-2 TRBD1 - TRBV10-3 TGTGCCATCAGTTCTTTAGGGACAGGGTATGGGTACACCTTC CAISSLGTGYGYTF
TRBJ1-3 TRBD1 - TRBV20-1 TGCAGTGCTAGTCGTAGGGGCAGGGGGGTCGGAAACACCATATATTTT CSASRRGRGVGNTIYF
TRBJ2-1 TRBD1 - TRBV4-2 TGTGCCAGCAGCCAAGCGACGAGACAGGGATACAATGAGCAGTTCTTC CASSQATRQGYNEQFF
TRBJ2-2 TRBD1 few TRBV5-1 TGCGCCAGCAGCTCTCGGGACAGATCAACCGGGGAGCTGTTTTTT CASSSRDRSTGELFF
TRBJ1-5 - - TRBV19 TGTGCCAGTAGTATAGATAGCGGCACAGCAAATCAGCCCCAGCATTTT CASSIDSGTANQPQHF
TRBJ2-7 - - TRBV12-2 TGTGCAAGTCGCTTTATGACAGGCCATTCCTACGAGCAGTACTTC CASRFMTGHSYEQYF
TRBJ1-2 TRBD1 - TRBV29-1 TGCAGAGCGGGACAGGGGGGTGGCTACACCTTC CRAGQGGGYTF
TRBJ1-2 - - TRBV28 TGTGCCAGCCGCGACTATGGCTACACCTTC CASRDYGYTF
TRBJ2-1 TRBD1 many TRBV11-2 TGTGCCAGCAGCCCGCTGGACAGGGGGCCCCAGTTCTTC CASSPLDRGPQFF
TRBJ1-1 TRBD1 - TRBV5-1 TGCGCCAGCAGCTTGGGGGACAGGGAGGTTTCTGAAGCTTTCTTT CASSLGDREVSEAFF
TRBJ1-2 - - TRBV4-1 TGCGCCAGCAGCCGGGGGGGCAACTATGGCTACACCTTC CASSRGGNYGYTF
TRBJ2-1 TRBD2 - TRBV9 TGTGCCAGCAGCGTAGGCGGGGGGGCCGGGTCCTACAATGAGCAGTTCTTC CASSVGGGAGSYNEQFF
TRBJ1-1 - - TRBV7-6 TGTGCCAGCAGCTTAGACCCCGGGGGAGTGGCCACTGAAGCTTTCTTT CASSLDPGGVATEAFF
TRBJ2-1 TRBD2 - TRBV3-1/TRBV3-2 TGTGCCAGCAGTCATATTCCTCGTTTAGCGGGGGAAGACAATGAGCAGTTCTTC CASSHIPRLAGEDNEQFF
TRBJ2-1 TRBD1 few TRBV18 TGTGCCAGCTCACCATCGCGAGGGACAGGGTTTACTGAGCAGTTCTTC CASSPSRGTGFTEQFF
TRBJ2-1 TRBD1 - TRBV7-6 TGTGCCAGCAGCTTAAGCAGGGGGCTTTACAATGAGCAGTTCTTC CASSLSRGLYNEQFF
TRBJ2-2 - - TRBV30 TGTGCCAGGGAATTTAGATCGACCGGGGAGCTGTTTTTT CAREFRSTGELFF
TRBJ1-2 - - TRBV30 TGTGCCTGGAGTGTCGTTCAGAACTATGGCTACACCTTC CAWSVVQNYGYTF
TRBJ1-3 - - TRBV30 TGTGCCTGGGGACAGACTGGAAACACCATATATTTT CAWGQTGNTIYF
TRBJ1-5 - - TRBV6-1 TGTGCCAGCAGTGAATCCTCGGGGAAGAGGGATCAGCCCCAGCATTTT CASSESSGKRDQPQHF
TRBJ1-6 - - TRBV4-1 TGCGCCAGCAGCCAAGATCAATCGAGCTCCTATAATTCACCCCTCCACTTT CASSQDQSSSYNSPLHF
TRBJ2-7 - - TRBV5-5 TGTGCCAGCAGCCGTTGGGCGACGGTGACCTACGAGCAGTACTTC CASSRWATVTYEQYF
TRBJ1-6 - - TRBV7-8 TGTGCCAGCAGCCCTCGCAGGCGAAATTCACCCCTCCACTTT CASSPRRRNSPLHF
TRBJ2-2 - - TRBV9 TGTGCCAGCAGCTTTGTACTCACCGGGGAGCTGTTTTTT CASSFVLTGELFF
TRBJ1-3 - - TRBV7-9 TGTGCCAGCAGCTTATACCGGGACTCTGGAAACACCATATATTTT CASSLYRDSGNTIYF
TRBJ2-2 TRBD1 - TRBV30 TGTGCCTGGAGTGTACGACAGGGACGGGGCACCGGGGAGCTGTTTTTT CAWSVRQGRGTGELFF